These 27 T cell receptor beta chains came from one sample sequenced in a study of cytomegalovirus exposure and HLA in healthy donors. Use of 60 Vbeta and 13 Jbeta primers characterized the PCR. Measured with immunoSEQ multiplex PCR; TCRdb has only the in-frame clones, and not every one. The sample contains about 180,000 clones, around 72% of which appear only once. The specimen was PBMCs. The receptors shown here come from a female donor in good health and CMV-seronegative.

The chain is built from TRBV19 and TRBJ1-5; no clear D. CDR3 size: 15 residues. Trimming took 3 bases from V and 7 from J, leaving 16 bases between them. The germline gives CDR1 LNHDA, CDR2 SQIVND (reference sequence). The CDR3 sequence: CASSIWARGKQPQHF. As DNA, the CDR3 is TGTGCCAGTAGTATTTGGGCCCGCGGGAAGCAGCCCCAGCATTTT.

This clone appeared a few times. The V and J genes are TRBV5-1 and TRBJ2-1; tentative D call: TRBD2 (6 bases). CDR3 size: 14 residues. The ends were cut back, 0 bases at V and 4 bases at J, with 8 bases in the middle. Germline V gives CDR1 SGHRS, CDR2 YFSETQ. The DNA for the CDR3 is TGCGCCAGCAGCTTGGCGGGAGCATACAATGAGCAGTTCTTC. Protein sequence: CASSLAGAYNEQFF.

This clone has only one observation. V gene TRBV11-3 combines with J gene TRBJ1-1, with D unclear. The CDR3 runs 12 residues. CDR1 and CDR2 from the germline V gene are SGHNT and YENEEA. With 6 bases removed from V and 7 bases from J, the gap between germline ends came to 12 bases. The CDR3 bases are TGTGCCAGCAGTAGCGGAGGGAGTGAAGCTTTCTTT. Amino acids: CASSSGGSEAFF. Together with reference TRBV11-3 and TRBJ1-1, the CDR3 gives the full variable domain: EAGVVQSPRYKIIEKKQPVAFWCNPISGHNTLYWYLQNLGQGPELLIRYENEEAVDDSQLPKDRFSAERLKGVDSTLKIQPAELGDSAVYLCASSSGGSEAFFGQGTRLTVV.

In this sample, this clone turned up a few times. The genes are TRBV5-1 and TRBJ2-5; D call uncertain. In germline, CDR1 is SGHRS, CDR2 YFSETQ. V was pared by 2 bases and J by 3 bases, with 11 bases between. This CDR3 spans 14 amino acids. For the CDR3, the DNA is TGCGCCAGCAGCTTTGGGCGTAGTAAAGAGACCCAGTACTTC. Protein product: CASSFGRSKETQYF.

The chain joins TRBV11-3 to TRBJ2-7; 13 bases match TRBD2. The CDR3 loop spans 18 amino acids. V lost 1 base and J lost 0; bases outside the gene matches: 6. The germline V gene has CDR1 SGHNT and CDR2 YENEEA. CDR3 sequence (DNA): TGTGCCAGCAGCTTAGGACTAGCGGGAGGTTCCCCCTCCTACGAGCAGTACTTC. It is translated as CASSLGLAGGSPSYEQYF.

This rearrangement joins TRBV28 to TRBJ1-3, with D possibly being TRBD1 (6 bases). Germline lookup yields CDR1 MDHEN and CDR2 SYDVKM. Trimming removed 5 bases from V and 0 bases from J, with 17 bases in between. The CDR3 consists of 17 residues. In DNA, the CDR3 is TGTGCCAGCAGTCCGCCCCCGGACAGTGACTCTGGAAACACCATATATTTT. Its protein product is CASSPPPDSDSGNTIYF.

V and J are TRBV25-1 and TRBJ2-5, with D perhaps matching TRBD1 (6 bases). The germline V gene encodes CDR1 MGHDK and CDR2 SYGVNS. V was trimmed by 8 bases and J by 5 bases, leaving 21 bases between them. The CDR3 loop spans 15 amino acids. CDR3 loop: CASRTPSGQGETQYF. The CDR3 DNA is TGTGCCAGCCGAACACCCTCGGGGCAGGGGGAGACCCAGTACTTC.

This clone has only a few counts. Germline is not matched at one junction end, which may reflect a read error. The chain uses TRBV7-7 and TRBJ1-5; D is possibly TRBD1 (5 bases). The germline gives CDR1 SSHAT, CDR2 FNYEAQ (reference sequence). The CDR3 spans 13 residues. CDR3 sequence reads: CASSLGRGQPQHF. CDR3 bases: TGTGCTAGCAGCTTAGGTAGGGGTCAGCCCCAGCATTTT.

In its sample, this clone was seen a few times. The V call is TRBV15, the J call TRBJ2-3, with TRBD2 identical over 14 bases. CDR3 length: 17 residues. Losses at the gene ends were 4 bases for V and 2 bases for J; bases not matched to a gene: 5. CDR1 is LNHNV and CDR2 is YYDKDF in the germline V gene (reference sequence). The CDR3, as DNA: TGTGCCACCAGCATTGGGACTAGCGGGGGACCCACAGATACGCAGTATTTT. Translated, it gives CATSIGTSGGPTDTQYF.

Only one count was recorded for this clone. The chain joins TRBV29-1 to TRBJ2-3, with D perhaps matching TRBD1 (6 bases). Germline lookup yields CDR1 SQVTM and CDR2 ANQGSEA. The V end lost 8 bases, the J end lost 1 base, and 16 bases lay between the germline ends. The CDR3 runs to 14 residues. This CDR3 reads CSSAGAEGTDTQYF. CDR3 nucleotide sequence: TGCAGCTCCGCAGGGGCCGAGGGCACAGATACGCAGTATTTT.

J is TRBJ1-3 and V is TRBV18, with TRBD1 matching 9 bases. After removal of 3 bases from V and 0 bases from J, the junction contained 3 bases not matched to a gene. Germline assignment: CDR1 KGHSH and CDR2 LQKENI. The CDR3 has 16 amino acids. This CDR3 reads CASSPGTGTSGNTIYF. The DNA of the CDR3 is TGTGCCAGCTCACCCGGGACAGGGACCTCTGGAAACACCATATATTTT.

As DNA, the CDR3 is TGTGCCAGCAGCTTAAGGGGGACAGGGGGTTCTGGGGCCAACGTCCTGACTTTC. Its protein product is CASSLRGTGGSGANVLTF. The chain couples TRBV7-3 to TRBJ2-6, with 11 bases fitting TRBD1. Germline V gene sequence: CDR1 SGHTA, CDR2 FQGTGA. The CDR3 is 18 amino acids. J lost 1 base, V lost 1 base, and 3 bases had no gene match. Using reference TRBV7-3 and TRBJ2-6 for the parts outside the CDR3, the full variable domain is GAGVSQTPSNKVTEKGKYVELRCDPISGHTALYWYRQSLGQGPEFLIYFQGTGAADDSGLPNDRFFAVRPEGSVSTLKIQRTERGDSAVYLCASSLRGTGGSGANVLTFGAGSRLTVL.

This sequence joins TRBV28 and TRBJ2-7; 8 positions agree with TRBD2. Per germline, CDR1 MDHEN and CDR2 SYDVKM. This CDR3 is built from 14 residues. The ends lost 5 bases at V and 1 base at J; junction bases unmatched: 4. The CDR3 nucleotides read TGTGCCAGCAGTCCCCGCGGGGGGTCCTACGAGCAGTACTTC. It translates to CASSPRGGSYEQYF.

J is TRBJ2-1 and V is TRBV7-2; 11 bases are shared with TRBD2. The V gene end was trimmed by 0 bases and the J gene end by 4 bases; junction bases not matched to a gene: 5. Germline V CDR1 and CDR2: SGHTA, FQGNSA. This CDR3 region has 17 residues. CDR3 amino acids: CASSLAAGTSGYNEQFF. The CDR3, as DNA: TGTGCCAGCAGCTTAGCGGCTGGGACTAGCGGATACAATGAGCAGTTCTTC.

The CDR3 is CASSLRTSGGAGETQYF. The DNA for the CDR3 is TGCGCCAGCAGCTTACGGACTAGCGGGGGGGCGGGGGAGACCCAGTACTTC. This rearrangement joins TRBV5-1 to TRBJ2-5, with 15 positions matching TRBD2. Germline CDR1 is SGHRS and CDR2 is YFSETQ. The trim removed 2 bases at V and 5 bases at J, leaving 7 bases unmatched. This CDR3 spans 17 amino acids.

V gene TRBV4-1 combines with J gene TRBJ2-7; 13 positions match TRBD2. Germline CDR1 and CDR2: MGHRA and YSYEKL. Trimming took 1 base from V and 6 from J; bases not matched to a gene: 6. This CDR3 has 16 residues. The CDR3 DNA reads TGCGCCAGCAGCCAAGGTGGACTAGCGGGAGAGGGCGAGCAGTACTTC. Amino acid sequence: CASSQGGLAGEGEQYF.

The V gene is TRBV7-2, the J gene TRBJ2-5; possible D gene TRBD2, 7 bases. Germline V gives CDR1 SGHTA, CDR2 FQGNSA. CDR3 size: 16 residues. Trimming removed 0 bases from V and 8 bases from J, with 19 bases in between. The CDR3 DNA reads TGTGCCAGCAGCTTAGCGCAGAGGGGGGAGGGGGGAACCCAGTACTTC. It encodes CASSLAQRGEGGTQYF. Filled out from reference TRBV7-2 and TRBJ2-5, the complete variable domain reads GAGVSQSPSNKVTEKGKDVELRCDPISGHTALYWYRQSLGQGLEFLIYFQGNSAPDKSGLPSDRFSAERTGGSVSTLTIQRTQQEDSAVYLCASSLAQRGEGGTQYFGPGTRLLVL.

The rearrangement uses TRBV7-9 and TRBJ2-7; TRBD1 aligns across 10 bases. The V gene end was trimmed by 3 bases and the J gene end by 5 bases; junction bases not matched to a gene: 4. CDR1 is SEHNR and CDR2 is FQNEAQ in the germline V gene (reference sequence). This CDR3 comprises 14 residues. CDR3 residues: CASSFGTGENEQYF. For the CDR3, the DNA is TGTGCCAGCAGCTTCGGGACAGGGGAGAACGAGCAGTACTTC.

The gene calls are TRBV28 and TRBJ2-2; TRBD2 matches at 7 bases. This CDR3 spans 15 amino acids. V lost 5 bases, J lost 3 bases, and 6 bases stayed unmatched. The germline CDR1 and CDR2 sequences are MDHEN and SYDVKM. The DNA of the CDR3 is TGTGCCAGCAGTCCCGGCGGGGGTGACACCGGGGAGCTGTTTTTT. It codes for CASSPGGGDTGELFF.

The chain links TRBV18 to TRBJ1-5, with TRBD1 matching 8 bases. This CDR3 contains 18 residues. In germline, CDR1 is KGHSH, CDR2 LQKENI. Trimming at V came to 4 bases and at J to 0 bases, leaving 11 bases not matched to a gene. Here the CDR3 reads CASSLSPGTGTSNQPQHF. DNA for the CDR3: TGTGCCAGCTCACTAAGCCCCGGGACAGGTACTAGCAATCAGCCCCAGCATTTT. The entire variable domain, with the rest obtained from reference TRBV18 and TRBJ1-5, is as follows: NAGVMQNPRHLVRRRGQEARLRCSPMKGHSHVYWYRQLPEEGLKFMVYLQKENIIDESGMPKERFSAEFPKEGPSILRIQQVVRGDSAAYFCASSLSPGTGTSNQPQHFGDGTRLSIL.

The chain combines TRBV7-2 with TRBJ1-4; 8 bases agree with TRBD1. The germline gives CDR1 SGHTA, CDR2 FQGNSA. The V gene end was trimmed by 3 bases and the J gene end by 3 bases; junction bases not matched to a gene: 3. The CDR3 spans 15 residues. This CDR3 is CASSLTTGANEKLFF. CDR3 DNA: TGTGCCAGCAGCTTGACGACAGGGGCTAATGAAAAACTGTTTTTT. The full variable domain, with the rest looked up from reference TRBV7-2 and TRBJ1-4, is GAGVSQSPSNKVTEKGKDVELRCDPISGHTALYWYRQSLGQGLEFLIYFQGNSAPDKSGLPSDRFSAERTGGSVSTLTIQRTQQEDSAVYLCASSLTTGANEKLFFGSGTQLSVL.

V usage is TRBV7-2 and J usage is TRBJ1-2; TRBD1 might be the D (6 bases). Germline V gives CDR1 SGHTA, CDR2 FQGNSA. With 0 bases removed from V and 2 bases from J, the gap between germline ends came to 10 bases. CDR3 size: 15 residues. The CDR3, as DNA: TGTGCCAGCAGCTTAGCACAGGGCGACAACTATGGCTACACCTTC. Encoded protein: CASSLAQGDNYGYTF.

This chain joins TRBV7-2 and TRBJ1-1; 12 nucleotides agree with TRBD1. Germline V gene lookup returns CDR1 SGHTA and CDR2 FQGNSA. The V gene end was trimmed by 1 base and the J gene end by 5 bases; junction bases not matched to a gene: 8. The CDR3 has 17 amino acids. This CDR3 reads CASSLVGTGGMGTEAFF. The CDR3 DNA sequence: TGTGCCAGCAGCTTAGTCGGGACAGGGGGCATGGGGACTGAAGCTTTCTTT. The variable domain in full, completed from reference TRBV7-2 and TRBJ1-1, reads GAGVSQSPSNKVTEKGKDVELRCDPISGHTALYWYRQSLGQGLEFLIYFQGNSAPDKSGLPSDRFSAERTGGSVSTLTIQRTQQEDSAVYLCASSLVGTGGMGTEAFFGQGTRLTVV.

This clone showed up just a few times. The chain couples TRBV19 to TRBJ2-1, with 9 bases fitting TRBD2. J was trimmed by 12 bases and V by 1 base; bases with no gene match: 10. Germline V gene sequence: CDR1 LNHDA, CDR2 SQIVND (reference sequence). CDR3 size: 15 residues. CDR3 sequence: CASSIGLAGIKGQFF. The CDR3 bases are TGTGCCAGTAGTATAGGCCTAGCGGGGATAAAGGGGCAGTTCTTC.

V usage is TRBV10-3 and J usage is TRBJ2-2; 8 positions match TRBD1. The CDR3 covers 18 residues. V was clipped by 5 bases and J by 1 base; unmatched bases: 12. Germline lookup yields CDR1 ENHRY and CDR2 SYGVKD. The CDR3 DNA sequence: TGTGCCATCAGTCCAATCTCCTCCGGGACAGGGAACACCGGGGAGCTGTTTTTT. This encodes CAISPISSGTGNTGELFF.

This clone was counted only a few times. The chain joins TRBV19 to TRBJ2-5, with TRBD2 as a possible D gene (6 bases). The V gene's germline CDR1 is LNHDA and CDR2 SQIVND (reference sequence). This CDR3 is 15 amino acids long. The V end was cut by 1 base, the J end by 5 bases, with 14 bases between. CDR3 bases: TGTGCCAGTAGTATAGCCCAGGGAGGTTGGGAGACCCAGTACTTC. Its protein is CASSIAQGGWETQYF.

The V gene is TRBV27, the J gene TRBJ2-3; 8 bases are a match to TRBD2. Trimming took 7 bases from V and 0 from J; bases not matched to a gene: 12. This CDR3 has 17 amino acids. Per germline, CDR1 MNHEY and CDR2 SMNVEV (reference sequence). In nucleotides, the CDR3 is TGTGCCAGCACCCGATGGGCTAGCGGGTCTAGCACAGATACGCAGTATTTT. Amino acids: CASTRWASGSSTDTQYF.